This T cell receptor beta chain was sequenced for a study of vaccination effects on CD4 cells after COVID-19. Across the study: Following the second dose by a median of 72 days, the post-vaccine samples were obtained.

The CDR3 is 15 residues long. Germline V lookup: CDR1 SGDLS, CDR2 YYNGEE. V lost 0 bases, J lost 0 bases, and 9 bases lay in between. Before sequencing, viral peptide pools were used by the ViraFEST assay to expand antigen-specific CD4+ T cells. When less than 12 days of culture had elapsed, CD4+ T cells were isolated. Two-dose BNT162b2 or mRNA-1273 vaccination was given to participants. For each well, roughly 2 million PBMC were cultured with 10 IU/ml IL-2 and 8 to 10 ug/ml peptides. Half-medium replacement with IL-2 medium occurred on days 3 and 7. The study, taken as a whole, reports: Late post-vaccination samples showed marked contraction of infection- and vaccine-induced clones.

Some clones are missing from TCRdb's copy, which holds only in-frame ones; the method was immunoSEQ multiplex PCR. The profile shows about 31,000 clones, around three fifths of them singletons. Details on this clone: What it binds is unknown.

Sequences were derived from CD4+ T cells from PBMCs cultured with SARS-CoV-2 spike peptides, sampled after COVID-19 vaccination. V is TRBV9 and J is TRBJ1-1; D is perhaps TRBD1 (6 bases). The TCR sequence derives from a human donor who received a COVID-19 vaccine. The CDR3: CASSVGGALNTEAFF. In nucleotides, the CDR3 is TGTGCCAGCAGCGTAGGGGGGGCGCTGAACACTGAAGCTTTCTTT. Looking up the rest from reference TRBV9 and TRBJ1-1 gives the full variable domain: DSGVTQTPKHLITATGQRVTLRCSPRSGDLSVYWYQQSLDQGLQFLIQYYNGEERAKGNILERFSAQQFPDLHSELNLSSLELGDSALYFCASSVGGALNTEAFFGQGTRLTVV.